This note documents a single T cell receptor (beta chain) sequence. Its matching antigen is unknown. Sequencing used cDNA as its template, made by extracting RNA and reverse transcribing it. The protocol was immunoSEQ multiplex PCR, while the TCRdb copy is restricted to in-frame clones and leaves out a portion. The table lists 130,000 to 150,000 clones, roughly 82% of them singletons. As to treatment: oral pan-JAK inhibitor, 5-10 mg twice daily. Alopecia areata patients provided lesional scalp punch biopsies and peripheral blood, both collected for the study. The researchers isolated CD4+ and CD8+ T cells from PBMCs by sorting. The data belong to a study of CD8+ T cells in alopecia areata. Background on the study: The share of scalp area affected provided the severity score for treated patients.

The CDR3 has 13 amino acids. V lost 5 bases to trimming and J lost 3 bases; unmatched junction nucleotides: 4. Germline V gene lookup returns CDR1 SEHNR and CDR2 FQNEAQ (reference sequence). Study observations and caveats: With one nonresponder, baseline CD8+ expansion's link to response remains uncertain.

The rearrangement joins TRBV7-9 to TRBJ2-7; TRBD1 matches 7 bases. This receptor was obtained from a human donor with alopecia areata. The starting material was CD8+ T cells sorted from blood, obtained at week 4, from a patient treated with tofacitinib. The CDR3 DNA is TGTGCCAGCAGCCTCAGACAGGGCTACGAGCAGTACTTC. Encoded protein: CASSLRQGYEQYF.